The 31 T cell receptor beta chains in this list originate from one sample, sequenced in a study of cytomegalovirus exposure and HLA in healthy donors. PCR used 60 Vbeta primers and 13 Jbeta primers. The method was immunoSEQ multiplex PCR; TCRdb's version includes in-frame clones alone and lacks a portion of them. Listed are tens of thousands of clones; around 1.1% falls within the top ten. Sequenced: PBMCs. These receptors came from a woman aged 25 to 39 in good health and CMV-seronegative.

The chain recombines TRBV2 with TRBJ2-7, with TRBD1 identical over 7 bases. In germline, CDR1 is SNHLY, CDR2 FYNNEI. Trimming removed 6 bases from V and 2 bases from J; junction bases left unmatched: 4. The CDR3 covers 13 residues. CDR3 DNA: TGTGCCAGCAGAAGGGACAGCCCCTACGAGCAGTACTTC. Its translation: CASRRDSPYEQYF.

The chain has TRBV5-4 and TRBJ1-5, with D unclear. The CDR3 spans 13 residues. Germline V CDR1 and CDR2: SGHNT, YYREEE (reference sequence). V was pared by 4 bases and J by 11 bases, with 16 bases between. The CDR3 nucleotides read TGTGCCAGCAGCGAAGGGCCCCGGGAAGCCCAGCATTTT. Its translation: CASSEGPREAQHF. The full variable domain, with the rest looked up from reference TRBV5-4 and TRBJ1-5, is ETGVTQSPTHLIKTRGQQVTLRCSSQSGHNTVSWYQQALGQGPQFIFQYYREEENGRGNFPPRFSGLQFPNYSSELNVNALELDDSALYLCASSEGPREAQHFGDGTRLSIL.

V is TRBV5-6 and J is TRBJ1-4, with D tentatively TRBD1 (5 bases). Germline V gives CDR1 SGHDT, CDR2 YYEEEE. V lost 0 bases, J lost 8 bases, and 17 bases lay in between. The CDR3 spans 16 residues. The CDR3 is CASSLGGGRGGEKLFF. The CDR3 bases are TGTGCCAGCAGCTTGGGAGGCGGTAGGGGCGGAGAAAAACTGTTTTTT.

This rearrangement joins TRBV5-8 to TRBJ1-4; D remains unclear. Trimming left V 4 bases short and J 4 bases short, with 14 bases between. This CDR3 has 15 residues. The germline V gene has CDR1 SGHTS and CDR2 YDEGEE. This CDR3 is CASSIPTAGNEKLFF. CDR3 nucleotides: TGTGCCAGCAGCATACCCACCGCCGGTAATGAAAAACTGTTTTTT.

V gene TRBV18 combines with J gene TRBJ2-7; D call uncertain. The CDR3 is 12 residues long. Between the trimmed V and J ends, which lost 3 bases and 0 bases, there was a span of 3 bases. CDR1 is KGHSH and CDR2 is LQKENI in the germline V gene. As DNA, the CDR3 is TGTGCCAGCTCACCCAGCTCCTACGAGCAGTACTTC. Protein product: CASSPSSYEQYF.

The chain carries TRBV10-3 and TRBJ2-5, with TRBD1 as a possible D gene (5 bases). The V end lost 2 bases, the J end lost 1 base, and 11 bases lay between the germline ends. In germline, CDR1 is ENHRY, CDR2 SYGVKD. The CDR3 totals 15 residues. CDR3 in amino acids: CAISEDPRGQETQYF. The DNA for the CDR3 is TGTGCCATCAGTGAGGACCCTAGGGGCCAAGAGACCCAGTACTTC.

The rearrangement joins TRBV6-1 to TRBJ1-1; D gene unclear. The germline gives CDR1 MNHNS, CDR2 SASEGT. V lost 7 bases to trimming and J lost 8 bases, with 11 bases between them. This CDR3 region has 11 residues. Here the CDR3 reads CASTLVGEAFF. CDR3 bases: TGTGCCAGCACCCTAGTCGGAGAAGCTTTCTTT.

The J gene is TRBJ2-3, the V gene TRBV5-1; perhaps TRBD1 as D (6 bases). The ends were cut back, 3 bases at V and 0 bases at J, with 8 bases in the middle. The germline gives CDR1 SGHRS, CDR2 YFSETQ. The CDR3 is 14 amino acids. DNA of the CDR3: TGCGCCAGCAGCTGGACAGCTAGCACAGATACGCAGTATTTT. Its translation: CASSWTASTDTQYF.

This sequence joins TRBV7-6 and TRBJ1-1, with D perhaps TRBD1 (6 bases). The CDR3 length is 15 residues. Trimming left V 1 base short and J 1 base short, with 10 bases between. The germline V gene encodes CDR1 SGHVS and CDR2 FNYEAQ. In nucleotides, the CDR3 is TGTGCCAGCAGCTTAGAACCAGGGGCGAACACTGAAGCTTTCTTT. Its protein is CASSLEPGANTEAFF.

This rearrangement joins TRBV19 to TRBJ1-1; weak D call: TRBD1 (6 bases). V lost 5 bases and J lost 0, with 10 bases in between. CDR3 size: 14 residues. Germline V lookup: CDR1 LNHDA, CDR2 SQIVND (reference sequence). CDR3 in DNA: TGTGCCAGTAGTGCCCGGACAGTGAACACTGAAGCTTTCTTT. Encoded protein: CASSARTVNTEAFF. Combining the CDR3 with reference TRBV19 and TRBJ1-1 gives the whole variable domain DGGITQSPKYLFRKEGQNVTLSCEQNLNHDAMYWYRQDPGQGLRLIYYSQIVNDFQKGDIAEGYSVSREKKESFPLTVTSAQKNPTAFYLCASSARTVNTEAFFGQGTRLTVV.

The CDR3 DNA is TGTGCCAGCAGTGAAGTTGAGGAGAGAAAGACCCAGTACTTC. Its translation is CASSEVEERKTQYF. The genes are TRBV6-1 and TRBJ2-5, with D uncertain. The ends were cut back, 1 base at V and 6 bases at J, with 12 bases in the middle. The length of the CDR3 is 14 residues. Germline CDR1 and CDR2: MNHNS and SASEGT.

This chain uses TRBV7-7 with TRBJ1-2; 9 bases are shared with TRBD1. The CDR3 sequence is 13 residues long. V shed 5 bases and J 7 bases; nucleotides not matched to a gene: 5. CDR1 SSHAT and CDR2 FNYEAQ come from the germline V gene (reference sequence). The CDR3 coding sequence is TGTGCCAGCAGCGCGACAGGGGGAGGTGGCTACACCTTC. This encodes CASSATGGGGYTF.

This chain links TRBV7-9 with TRBJ1-6; no reliable D call. This CDR3 is 14 amino acids long. Trimming cost V 3 bases and J 10 bases, with 13 bases left between them. CDR1 is SEHNR, CDR2 FQNEAQ, per germline (reference sequence). CDR3 loop: CASSFPDSGSPLHF. In DNA form, the CDR3 reads TGTGCCAGCAGCTTCCCGGACTCTGGATCACCCCTCCACTTT.

V is TRBV28 and J is TRBJ1-2, with 8 bases that match TRBD1. Germline CDR1 is MDHEN and CDR2 is SYDVKM. The CDR3 has 15 residues. Trimming took 8 bases from V and 2 from J; bases not matched to a gene: 10. CDR3 nucleotides: TGTGCCAGCCACGACAGGGGTAGAGGGAACTATGGCTACACCTTC. It translates to CASHDRGRGNYGYTF.

This chain joins TRBV29-1 and TRBJ2-1, with 8 nucleotides matching TRBD1. CDR1 SQVTM and CDR2 ANQGSEA come from the germline V gene. The CDR3 runs 13 residues. V lost 5 bases, J lost 3 bases, and 3 bases stayed unmatched. For the CDR3, the DNA is TGCAGCGTTTCCGGGACAGGCTACAATGAGCAGTTCTTC. This encodes CSVSGTGYNEQFF.

The chain carries TRBV5-6 and TRBJ2-2, with TRBD2 identical over 7 bases. The CDR3 loop spans 15 amino acids. Trimming at V came to 3 bases and at J to 2 bases, leaving 4 bases not matched to a gene. The germline V gene has CDR1 SGHDT and CDR2 YYEEEE. The CDR3 reads CASSYTGLNTGELFF. The DNA of the CDR3 is TGTGCCAGCAGCTACACGGGACTAAACACCGGGGAGCTGTTTTTT.

The chain recombines TRBV18 with TRBJ1-3, with a weak D call TRBD1 (5 bases). The V gene's germline CDR1 is KGHSH and CDR2 LQKENI. The CDR3 loop spans 16 amino acids. V shed 2 bases and J shed 7 bases, with 18 bases lying between them. The CDR3 region has the DNA TGTGCCAGCTCACCATCCGCGGGGGTCATAGGGAACACCATATATTTT. Translated, it gives CASSPSAGVIGNTIYF.

The chain carries TRBV2 and TRBJ1-2; no reliable D call. Trimming took off 6 bases at V and 4 bases at J, with 12 bases between the two ends. CDR3 size: 13 residues. Per germline, CDR1 SNHLY and CDR2 FYNNEI. CDR3 in amino acids: CASSPAVSYGYTF. DNA of the CDR3: TGTGCCAGCAGCCCCGCAGTGTCCTATGGCTACACCTTC.

The gene calls are TRBV30 and TRBJ1-4; D gene ambiguous. Germline V gene data show CDR1 as GTSNPN and CDR2 as SVGIG (reference sequence). This CDR3 has 13 residues. Trimming left V 1 base short and J 8 bases short, with 11 bases between. CDR3 sequence reads: CAWSALSGEKLFF. CDR3 DNA: TGTGCCTGGAGTGCCTTATCAGGAGAAAAACTGTTTTTT.

This chain uses TRBV29-1 with TRBJ2-1; 8 nucleotides agree with TRBD2. There are 16 residues in the CDR3. Germline V CDR1 and CDR2: SQVTM, ANQGSEA. The ends lost 1 base at V and 5 bases at J; junction bases unmatched: 10. The CDR3 nucleotides are TGCAGCGTTGAAGGTGCAGCGGGGGTTTGGGACAATGAGCAGTTCTTC. Encoded protein: CSVEGAAGVWDNEQFF.

The chain employs TRBV29-1 and TRBJ2-5, with 9 bases fitting TRBD2. The CDR3 totals 14 residues. Germline trimming cut 7 bases from V and 5 bases from J; bases unmatched to any gene: 11. Germline assignment: CDR1 SQVTM and CDR2 ANQGSEA. The CDR3 sequence: CSGAEGLAMETQYF. The CDR3 DNA reads as TGCAGCGGAGCAGAAGGACTAGCGATGGAGACCCAGTACTTC.

The chain combines TRBV27 with TRBJ2-7, with 8 bases identical to TRBD2. This CDR3 spans 15 amino acids. Germline values: CDR1 MNHEY, CDR2 SMNVEV (reference sequence). The J segment lost 0 bases and the V segment lost 6 bases, leaving 7 bases of the junction unmatched. This CDR3 is CASRLSGRASYEQYF. CDR3 nucleotides: TGTGCCAGCAGGCTCAGCGGGAGAGCCTCCTACGAGCAGTACTTC.

The chain joins TRBV5-4 to TRBJ2-5; 8 bases agree with TRBD1. From germline, CDR1 is SGHNT and CDR2 YYREEE (reference sequence). The CDR3 loop spans 13 amino acids. V lost 5 bases and J lost 9; bases outside the gene matches: 9. Here the CDR3 reads CASSYDRGRAQYF. The CDR3, as DNA: TGTGCCAGCAGTTACGACAGGGGAAGGGCCCAGTACTTC.

CDR3 in DNA: TGTGCCAGCAGTCCCGCAGGGGGCGGTAATCAGCCCCAGCATTTT. It encodes CASSPAGGGNQPQHF. V usage is TRBV7-9 and J usage is TRBJ1-5; 8 nucleotides align to TRBD1. CDR1 SEHNR and CDR2 FQNEAQ come from the germline V gene (reference sequence). With 6 bases clipped from V and 4 bases from J, the junction kept 8 bases outside the gene matches. This CDR3 is 15 amino acids long.

V gene TRBV7-7 combines with J gene TRBJ2-2; D not certain. This CDR3 region has 14 residues. The V end lost 5 bases, the J end lost 7 bases, and 14 bases lay between the germline ends. Germline CDR1 and CDR2: SSHAT and FNYEAQ (reference sequence). CDR3 residues: CASSPTAAGGELFF. In nucleotides, the CDR3 is TGTGCCAGCAGCCCTACGGCGGCTGGCGGGGAGCTGTTTTTT.

This chain links TRBV20-1 with TRBJ2-1, with D tentatively TRBD2 (6 bases). V was pared by 4 bases and J by 7 bases, with 8 bases between. The CDR3 loop spans 11 amino acids. Germline lookup yields CDR1 DFQATT and CDR2 SNEGSKA (reference sequence). CDR3 protein: CSAKSGNEQFF. CDR3 in DNA: TGCAGTGCTAAGAGCGGGAATGAGCAGTTCTTC.

The V gene is TRBV7-8, the J gene TRBJ1-2; tentative D call: TRBD1 (6 bases). CDR1 is SGHVS, CDR2 FQNEAQ, per germline. The CDR3 totals 15 residues. Trimming stripped 1 base from V and 6 bases from J, with 15 bases between. The CDR3 DNA reads TGTGCCAGCAGCTTAGGGACAGCGGGGGCTGATGGCTACACCTTC. Its translation is CASSLGTAGADGYTF.

The V gene is TRBV4-1, the J gene TRBJ1-3; D is unresolved. The CDR3 length is 15 residues. Germline CDR1 reads MGHRA; CDR2 reads YSYEKL. The V end lost 2 bases, the J end lost 8 bases, and 16 bases lay between the germline ends. The CDR3 spells CASSQPPGGIDTIYF. CDR3 DNA sequence: TGCGCCAGCAGCCAACCTCCTGGAGGGATTGACACCATATATTTT.

The chain uses TRBV6-5 and TRBJ2-2; the D is unclear. The ends were cut back, 6 bases at V and 6 bases at J, with 8 bases in the middle. Germline CDR1 reads MNHEY; CDR2 reads SVGAGI. The CDR3 covers 12 residues. The CDR3 loop is CASSPRSGELFF. The CDR3, as DNA: TGTGCCAGCAGCCCCCGTTCCGGGGAGCTGTTTTTT.

The rearrangement links TRBV2 to TRBJ1-2; 7 bases fit TRBD1. Trimming took 5 bases from V and 1 from J; bases not matched to a gene: 7. This CDR3 spans 15 amino acids. Germline V CDR1 and CDR2: SNHLY, FYNNEI. The CDR3: CASSSQTGINYGYTF. CDR3 DNA: TGTGCCAGCAGTTCCCAGACAGGGATTAACTATGGCTACACCTTC.

The chain employs TRBV5-4 and TRBJ2-4, with 7 bases lining up with TRBD1. There are 17 residues in the CDR3. V shed 4 bases, J shed 1 base, and the junction held 11 bases outside the gene matches. Germline loops: CDR1 SGHNT, CDR2 YYREEE (reference sequence). This CDR3 reads CASSVGSTGSAKNIQYF. The DNA of the CDR3 is TGTGCCAGCAGCGTGGGGTCGACAGGGTCCGCCAAAAACATTCAGTACTTC.